This T cell receptor beta chain stems from a study of blood T cell dynamics during melanoma immunotherapy. The overall study: Metastatic melanoma patients received first-line pembrolizumab or nivolumab plus ipilimumab.

As for time point: pre-treatment baseline. Disease control meant complete response, partial response or stable disease at 12 weeks. The table came from immunoSEQ multiplex PCR; TCRdb's copy has only in-frame clones and leaves some out. The repertoire holds 13,000 to 15,000 clones, 65% to 90% seen once, with 5.5% to 7.5% in the top ten. V was pared by 2 bases and J by 5 bases, with 12 bases between. Germline assignment: CDR1 KGHSH and CDR2 LQKENI. The CDR3 is 15 amino acids. A word on this clone: Its antigen is still unknown.

Overall study findings and caveats: PBMC repertoires of eventual disease-control patients split at W3 into clonality or diversity gains. The study could not tell melanoma-specific clones from general immune activation.

The V gene is TRBV18, the J gene TRBJ2-2, with D uncertain. This clonotype was obtained from a human donor with melanoma. Sequences were derived from blood, sampled from a patient treated with checkpoint blockade. CDR3 residues: CASSPGSETTGELFF. For the CDR3, the DNA is TGTGCCAGCTCACCAGGGTCCGAGACAACCGGGGAGCTGTTTTTT.